This TCR beta chain comes out of a study of blood T cell repertoires in COVID-19. For the study at large: Both acute and convalescent COVID-19 samples were obtained from the United States, Italy and Spain. T cells, B-cell-depleted T cells, or PBMCs supplied cDNA or gDNA.

V was shortened by 9 bases and J by 5 bases, with 11 bases between the two germline ends. This CDR3 has 11 residues. The germline CDR1 and CDR2 sequences are LNHDA and SQIVND (reference sequence). The authors' processing: Amplification with reference gene primers provided the estimates of nucleated cell counts. Sequencing used immunoSEQ multiplex PCR; TCRdb keeps in-frame clones, though not all of them. V, J and clone size were drawn from that table, and D and trimming were deduced from the DNA. The sample shows more than 200,000 clones, roughly 80% of them seen only once. The chain uses TRBV19 and TRBJ2-7, with D maybe TRBD2 (7 bases). This TCR was sampled from a woman of 80 years or more with acute or convalescent COVID-19. Sequenced material: peripheral blood. CDR3 residues: CASGGLDEQYF. For the CDR3, the DNA is TGTGCCAGCGGGGGGCTAGACGAGCAGTACTTC.